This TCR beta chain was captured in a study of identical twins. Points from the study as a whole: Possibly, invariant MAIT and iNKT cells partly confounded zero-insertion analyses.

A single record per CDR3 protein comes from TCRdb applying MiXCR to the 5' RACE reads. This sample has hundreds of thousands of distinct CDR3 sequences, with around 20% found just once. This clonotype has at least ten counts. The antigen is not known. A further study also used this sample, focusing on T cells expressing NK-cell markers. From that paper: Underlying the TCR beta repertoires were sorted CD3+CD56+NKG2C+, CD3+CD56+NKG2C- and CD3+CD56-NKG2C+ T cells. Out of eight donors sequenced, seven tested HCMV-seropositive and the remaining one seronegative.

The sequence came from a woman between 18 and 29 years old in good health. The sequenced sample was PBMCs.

CDR3 nucleotide sequence: TGTGCCAGCAGCCCTCTAGCTTACGAGCAGTACTTC. It translates to CASSPLAYEQYF. V gene TRBV7-8 combines with J gene TRBJ2-7, with D perhaps TRBD2 (5 bases). This CDR3 spans 12 amino acids. V lost 5 bases to trimming and J lost 4 bases, with 9 bases between them. Germline V gene lookup returns CDR1 SGHVS and CDR2 FQNEAQ.